This entry describes one T cell receptor (beta chain). Germline V gives CDR1 SEHNR, CDR2 FQNEAQ (reference sequence). The CDR3 length is 15 residues. The V and J ends lost 5 bases and 7 bases, in that order; junction bases with no gene match: 8. This sample is drawn from a study of blood T cell repertoires in COVID-19. Across the whole study: The samples span acute and convalescent COVID-19 from the United States, Italy and Spain. Sources were T cells, B-cell-depleted T cells, or PBMCs; the material itself was cDNA or gDNA.

Original handling: Counts of nucleated cells, estimated from reference gene primer amplification, were obtained. Method: immunoSEQ multiplex PCR; TCRdb's copy keeps in-frame clones and lacks some. From that table come the V and J calls and clone size; the DNA was used to work out D and trimming. The sample has about 35,000 clones, 88% seen once; the top ten hold 6.3%. The sequence came from a human donor in a cohort sampled during active COVID-19. This chain links TRBV7-9 with TRBJ1-6, with 7 bases fitting TRBD1. The material sequenced was peripheral blood. The chain's CDR3 is CASSQGDRKNSPLHF. DNA for the CDR3: TGTGCCAGCAGCCAGGGGGACAGAAAAAATTCACCCCTCCACTTT.